In this sample, the clone carrying this TCR beta chain turned up many times. The cDNA came from 5'RACE, which used 10-nucleotide random UMIs. Each CDR3 protein is one row after TCRdb ran MiXCR on the 5' RACE reads. The sample lists fewer than 50,000 distinct CDR3 sequences, 8.5% to 14% occurring once. These data come from a study of neurological immune-mediated disorders. Stated time point: technical triplicate 1. Germline CDR1 is SEHNR and CDR2 is FQNEAQ (reference sequence). The CDR3 is made up of 12 amino acids. Deletions cut 1 base from V and 7 bases from J, with 7 bases between. The specimen was PBMCs. The V call is TRBV7-9, the J call TRBJ1-1; D gene unclear. This receptor was identified in a man aged 60-69 years with HTLV-1-associated myelopathy (HAM/TSP). The CDR3 DNA is TGTGCCAGCAGCTTAGGGCCCCGTGAAGCTTTCTTT. Encoded protein: CASSLGPREAFF.